The entry below describes one T cell receptor beta chain. This CDR3 has 15 residues. Per the germline V gene, CDR1 is SGHTA and CDR2 is FQGTGA. V was shortened by 3 bases and J by 2 bases, with 13 bases between the two germline ends. As processed by the authors: Reference gene primer amplification gave nucleated cell count estimates. The protocol was immunoSEQ multiplex PCR, while the TCRdb copy is restricted to in-frame clones and leaves out a portion. V and J calls and clone size are given by that table; D and trimming were obtained from the DNA. The data hold under 95,000 clones, with roughly 80% observed a single time. This sample is part of a study of blood T cell repertoires in COVID-19. Study-wide context: Spain, Italy and the United States supplied samples that represented acute and convalescent COVID-19. PBMCs, B-cell-depleted T cells, or T cells were the source of the cDNA or gDNA that made up the material.

The receptor was derived from a man aged 65 to 79 with acute or convalescent COVID-19. This rearrangement joins TRBV7-3 to TRBJ2-5; D perhaps matches TRBD2 (7 bases). The specimen sequenced was peripheral blood. CDR3 region: CASSLGRGPQETQYF. CDR3 coding DNA: TGTGCCAGCAGCTTGGGGCGGGGGCCTCAAGAGACCCAGTACTTC.